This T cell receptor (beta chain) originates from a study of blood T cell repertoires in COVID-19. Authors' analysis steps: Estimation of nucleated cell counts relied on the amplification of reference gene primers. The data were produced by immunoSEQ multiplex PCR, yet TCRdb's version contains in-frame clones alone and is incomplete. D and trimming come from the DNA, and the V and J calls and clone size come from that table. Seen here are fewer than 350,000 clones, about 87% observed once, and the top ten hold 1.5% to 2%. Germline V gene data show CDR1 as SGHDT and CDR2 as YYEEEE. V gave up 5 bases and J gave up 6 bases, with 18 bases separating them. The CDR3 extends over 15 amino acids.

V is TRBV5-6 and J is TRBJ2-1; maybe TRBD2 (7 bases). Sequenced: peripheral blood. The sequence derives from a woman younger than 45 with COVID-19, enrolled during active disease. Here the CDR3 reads CASRGGLQGSNEQFF. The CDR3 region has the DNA TGTGCCAGCAGGGGGGGACTACAGGGTTCCAATGAGCAGTTCTTC.